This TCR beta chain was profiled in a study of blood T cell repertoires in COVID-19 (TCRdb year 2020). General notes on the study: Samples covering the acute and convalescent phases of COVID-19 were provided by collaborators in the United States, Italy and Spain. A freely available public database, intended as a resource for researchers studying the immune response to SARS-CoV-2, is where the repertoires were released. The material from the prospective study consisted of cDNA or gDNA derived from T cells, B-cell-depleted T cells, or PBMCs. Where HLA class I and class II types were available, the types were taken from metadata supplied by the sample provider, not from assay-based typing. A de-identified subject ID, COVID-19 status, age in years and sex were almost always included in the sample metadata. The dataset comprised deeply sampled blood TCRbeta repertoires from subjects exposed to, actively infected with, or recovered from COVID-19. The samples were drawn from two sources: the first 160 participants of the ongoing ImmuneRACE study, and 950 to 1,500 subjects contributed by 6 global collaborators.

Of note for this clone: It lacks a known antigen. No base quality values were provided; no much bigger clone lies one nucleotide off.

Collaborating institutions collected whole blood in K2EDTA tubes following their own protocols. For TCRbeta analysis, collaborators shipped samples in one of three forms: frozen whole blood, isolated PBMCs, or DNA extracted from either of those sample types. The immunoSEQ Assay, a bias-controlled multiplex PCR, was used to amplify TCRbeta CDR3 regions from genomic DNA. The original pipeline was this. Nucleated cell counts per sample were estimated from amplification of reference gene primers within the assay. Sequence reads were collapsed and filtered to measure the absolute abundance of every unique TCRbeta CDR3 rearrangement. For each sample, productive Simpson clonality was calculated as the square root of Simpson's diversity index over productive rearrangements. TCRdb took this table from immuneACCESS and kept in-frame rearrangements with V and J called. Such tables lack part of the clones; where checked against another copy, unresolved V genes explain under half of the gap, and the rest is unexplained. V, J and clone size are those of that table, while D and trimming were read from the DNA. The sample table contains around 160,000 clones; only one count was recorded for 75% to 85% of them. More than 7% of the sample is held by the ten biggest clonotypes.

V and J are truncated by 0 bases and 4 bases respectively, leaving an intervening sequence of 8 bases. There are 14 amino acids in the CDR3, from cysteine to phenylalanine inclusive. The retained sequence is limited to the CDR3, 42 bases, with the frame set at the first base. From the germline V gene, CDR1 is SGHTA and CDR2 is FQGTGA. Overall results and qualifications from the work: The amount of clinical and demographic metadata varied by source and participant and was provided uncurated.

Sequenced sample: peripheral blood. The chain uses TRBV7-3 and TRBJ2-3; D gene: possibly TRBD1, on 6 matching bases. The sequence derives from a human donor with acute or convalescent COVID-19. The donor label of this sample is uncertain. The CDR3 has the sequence CASSLTGHSDTQYF. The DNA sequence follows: TGTGCCAGCAGCTTAACGGGACATTCAGATACGCAGTATTTT.